These 8 T cell receptor beta chains originate from one sample sequenced in a study of technical replicates of blood from several donors. The table came from immunoSEQ multiplex PCR; TCRdb's copy has only in-frame clones and leaves some out. The sample lists about 71,000 clones; around 97% were seen once. Sequenced material: T cells isolated from PBMCs. The receptor set was obtained from a human donor in good health.

The genes are TRBV18 and TRBJ2-7; D unresolved. CDR1 KGHSH and CDR2 LQKENI come from the germline V gene. The CDR3 consists of 13 residues. Trimming pared 3 bases from V and 2 bases from J, leaving 8 bases between. The CDR3 sequence: CASSPRAAYEQYF. CDR3 nucleotides: TGTGCCAGCTCACCTCGCGCGGCCTACGAGCAGTACTTC.

The CDR3 here is CASSPGTSGRHEQYF. The CDR3 nucleotides are TGTGCCAGCAGCCCAGGGACTAGCGGGAGGCACGAGCAGTACTTC. The chain links TRBV5-4 to TRBJ2-7; the match to TRBD2 covers 15 bases. V gave up 4 bases and J gave up 5 bases; unmatched junction bases: 4. The CDR3 has 15 amino acids. Germline V gene sequence: CDR1 SGHNT, CDR2 YYREEE (reference sequence).

The rearrangement joins TRBV19 to TRBJ2-7; 8 bases map to TRBD1. V lost 3 bases, J lost 8 bases, and 6 bases stayed unmatched. CDR1 LNHDA and CDR2 SQIVND come from the germline V gene (reference sequence). The CDR3 length is 13 residues. CDR3 coding DNA: TGTGCCAGTAGTATTGAGCACAGGGGGAAGCAGTACTTC. Its translation: CASSIEHRGKQYF.

The chain uses TRBV5-1 and TRBJ2-5; a weak D match, TRBD1 (6 bases). This CDR3 spans 15 amino acids. The V end lost 4 bases, the J end lost 4 bases, and 17 bases lay between the germline ends. CDR1 and CDR2 (germline): SGHRS, YFSETQ. The CDR3 sequence is CASSPKGGRGETQYF. The CDR3 DNA reads as TGCGCCAGCAGCCCCAAAGGGGGACGGGGAGAGACCCAGTACTTC. The complete variable domain, with remaining parts taken from reference TRBV5-1 and TRBJ2-5, reads KAGVTQTPRYLIKTRGQQVTLSCSPISGHRSVSWYQQTPGQGLQFLFEYFSETQRNKGNFPGRFSGRQFSNSRSEMNVSTLELGDSALYLCASSPKGGRGETQYFGPGTRLLVL.

The rearrangement joins TRBV11-3 to TRBJ2-7, with a possible D match to TRBD2 (5 bases). Germline V gene lookup returns CDR1 SGHNT and CDR2 YENEEA. V gave up 4 bases and J gave up 2 bases, with 9 bases separating them. CDR3 length: 13 residues. CDR3 coding DNA: TGTGCCAGCAGCTCCGGGGATACCTACGAGCAGTACTTC. It codes for CASSSGDTYEQYF.

This clone has a single count. The rearrangement links TRBV9 to TRBJ2-7; 10 bases agree with TRBD2. Germline-derived CDR1 and CDR2 are SGDLS and YYNGEE. The CDR3 totals 14 residues. J gave up 3 bases and V 3 bases, and 3 bases lay outside the gene matches. The CDR3 here is CASSAGLADYEQYF. The DNA for the CDR3 is TGTGCCAGCAGCGCTGGACTAGCGGACTACGAGCAGTACTTC.

The gene calls are TRBV19 and TRBJ2-5; D is perhaps TRBD1 (6 bases). This CDR3 spans 15 amino acids. Germline CDR1 LNHDA, CDR2 SQIVND (reference sequence). Trimming removed 3 bases at V and 5 bases at J, with 16 bases between. CDR3 residues: CASSIPQGTGETQYF. In DNA, the CDR3 is TGTGCCAGTAGTATCCCCCAGGGGACGGGGGAGACCCAGTACTTC.

The chain combines TRBV19 with TRBJ2-7; 8 bases agree with TRBD1. V lost 5 bases, J lost 0 bases, and 6 bases stayed unmatched. The CDR3 extends over 15 amino acids. Germline CDR1 and CDR2: LNHDA and SQIVND (reference sequence). CDR3 coding DNA: TGTGCCAGTAGTTTCGGACAGGGTGTCTCCTACGAGCAGTACTTC. This sequence encodes CASSFGQGVSYEQYF.